This TCR beta chain was recovered during a study of PD-1 blockade in classical Hodgkin lymphoma. In the study overall: Patients had nivolumab dosed at 3 mg/kg, delivered intravenously every 2 weeks. Study conclusions and caveats: Relapsed/refractory patients reportedly had the lowest baseline TCR diversity, below newly diagnosed patients, who were below healthy donors. Among the patients, those starting nivolumab under 1 year after ASCT were excluded. What caused the repertoire differences, perhaps disease activity or prior therapy, remains undefined.

A remark on this clone: Its target is unknown.

Germline assignment: CDR1 MDHEN and CDR2 SYDVKM. The CDR3 covers 15 residues. The V and J ends lost 7 bases and 1 base, in that order; junction bases with no gene match: 6. The time point is: cycle 4 day 1 (C4D1), after 6 weeks of nivolumab. The patients all showed relapse after autologous stem cell transplantation, while their brentuximab vedotin exposure varied. Using magnetic negative selection, the CD4+ T cells were separated out of thawed PBMCs. TCRdb's table, derived via immunoSEQ multiplex PCR, lists solely in-frame clones and lacks some. The sample holds roughly 29,000 clones, about 85% seen once.

This sequence was found in a human donor with classical Hodgkin lymphoma. The chain recombines TRBV28 with TRBJ2-4; 8 nucleotides align to TRBD1. The source was CD4+ T cells from blood, collected before the fourth cycle of nivolumab. The CDR3: CASTTNRGAKNIQYF. CDR3 nucleotides: TGTGCCAGCACTACAAACAGGGGGGCCAAAAACATTCAGTACTTC.